The 7 T cell receptor beta chains reported below all come from one sample, sequenced in a study of cytomegalovirus exposure and HLA in healthy donors. PCR employed 60 Vbeta and 13 Jbeta primers. The data were produced by immunoSEQ multiplex PCR, yet TCRdb's version contains in-frame clones alone and is incomplete. Among more than 85,000 clones listed, under 85% were seen once. The sample was PBMCs. The origin of the receptors is a man aged 40-55 years in good health and CMV-seronegative.

In this sample, this clone turned up a few times. The chain has TRBV27 and TRBJ2-7; D gene ambiguous. The CDR3 runs 15 residues. The germline V gene encodes CDR1 MNHEY and CDR2 SMNVEV (reference sequence). Trimming pared 5 bases from V and 5 bases from J, leaving 19 bases between. The DNA for the CDR3 is TGTGCCAGCAGTCACCAGGCGCCGATGGCCCACGAGCAGTACTTC. Its protein product is CASSHQAPMAHEQYF.

The CDR3: CASRPQNQPQHF. CDR3 sequence (DNA): TGTGCCAGTAGGCCACAGAATCAGCCCCAGCATTTT. The J gene is TRBJ1-5, the V gene TRBV19; D is ambiguous. CDR3 length: 12 amino acids. The V gene's germline CDR1 is LNHDA and CDR2 SQIVND (reference sequence). V lost 6 bases and J lost 4, with 7 bases in between. Full variable domain (rest looked up from reference TRBV19 and TRBJ1-5): DGGITQSPKYLFRKEGQNVTLSCEQNLNHDAMYWYRQDPGQGLRLIYYSQIVNDFQKGDIAEGYSVSREKKESFPLTVTSAQKNPTAFYLCASRPQNQPQHFGDGTRLSIL.

For the CDR3, the DNA is TGCGCCAGCAGCCGCCGCTCGGAGGACTATGGCTACACCTTC. This translates into CASSRRSEDYGYTF. The chain recombines TRBV4-1 with TRBJ1-2; D is unclear. CDR3 length equals 14 residues. The germline CDR1 and CDR2 sequences are MGHRA and YSYEKL. V lost 4 bases to trimming and J lost 3 bases, with 12 bases between them.

The chain links TRBV5-5 to TRBJ1-2, with 7 bases that match TRBD1. The CDR3 covers 14 residues. Germline values: CDR1 SGHKS, CDR2 YYEKEE (reference sequence). With V trimmed by 0 bases and J by 5 bases, 4 bases remained unmatched. CDR3 DNA: TGTGCCAGCAGCTTGGGCCCGGGACAGTATGGCTACACCTTC. Its translation: CASSLGPGQYGYTF. The whole variable domain, filled in from reference TRBV5-5 and TRBJ1-2, reads DAGVTQSPTHLIKTRGQQVTLRCSPISGHKSVSWYQQVLGQGPQFIFQYYEKEERGRGNFPDRFSARQFPNYSSELNVNALLLGDSALYLCASSLGPGQYGYTFGSGTRLTVV.

The V call is TRBV5-8, the J call TRBJ1-1; D gene unclear. CDR3 length: 11 residues. Germline V gene sequence: CDR1 SGHTS, CDR2 YDEGEE. Trimming removed 4 bases at V and 10 bases at J, with 11 bases between. The CDR3 nucleotides are TGTGCCAGCAGCCATGGGAGCGTAGCTTTCTTT. The encoded protein is CASSHGSVAFF.

The V and J genes are TRBV5-1 and TRBJ2-2; 7 positions agree with TRBD1. The CDR3 spans 15 residues. The V gene's germline CDR1 is SGHRS and CDR2 YFSETQ. V gave up 2 bases and J gave up 7 bases; unmatched junction bases: 8. The CDR3 DNA sequence: TGCGCCAGCAGCTTAGGTAGGACAGGCGACGGGGAGCTGTTTTTT. It is translated as CASSLGRTGDGELFF.

This chain connects TRBV6-5 to TRBJ1-5; D remains ambiguous. Trimming stripped 2 bases from V and 6 bases from J, with 11 bases between. CDR3 size: 14 residues. Germline-derived CDR1 and CDR2 are MNHEY and SVGAGI. Written as DNA, the CDR3 is TGTGCCAGCAGTTACGAGACCCGGGGTCAGCCCCAGCATTTT. It specifies CASSYETRGQPQHF.